These 9 T cell receptor beta chains were all obtained from the same sample, sequenced in a study of cytomegalovirus exposure and HLA in healthy donors. Use of 60 Vbeta and 13 Jbeta primers characterized the PCR. TCRdb's copy holds only in-frame clones and misses some; the assay was immunoSEQ multiplex PCR. This sample has more than 80,000 clones, with 70% to 75% found just once. The specimen was PBMCs. These receptors all stem from a man aged 60 to 75 in good health and CMV-seronegative.

J is TRBJ1-2 and V is TRBV11-3, with TRBD1 as a possible D gene (5 bases). Trimming pared 1 base from V and 4 bases from J, leaving 13 bases between. The germline CDR1 and CDR2 sequences are SGHNT and YENEEA. The CDR3 extends over 15 amino acids. The CDR3 sequence: CASSLGRGGSYGYTF. Here the CDR3 DNA reads TGTGCCAGCAGCTTAGGTAGGGGAGGAAGCTATGGCTACACCTTC.

The chain combines TRBV30 with TRBJ2-5, with TRBD2 matching 8 bases. V trimming: 2 bases; J trimming: 2 bases; junction bases outside the gene matches: 7. Germline V CDR1 and CDR2: GTSNPN, SVGIG (reference sequence). This CDR3 is built from 15 residues. This chain's CDR3 is CAWSLERGWQETQYF. CDR3 in DNA: TGTGCCTGGAGTTTGGAGCGGGGGTGGCAAGAGACCCAGTACTTC.

The chain joins TRBV30 to TRBJ1-1, with D unclear. The CDR3 extends over 14 amino acids. Germline-derived CDR1 and CDR2 are GTSNPN and SVGIG (reference sequence). V was cut by 5 bases and J by 1 base, with 14 bases left in between. The CDR3 nucleotides are TGTGCCTGGGCCCCAGCCGGGAGGAACACTGAAGCTTTCTTT. It is translated as CAWAPAGRNTEAFF. The full variable domain, completed using reference TRBV30 and TRBJ1-1, is SQTIHQWPATLVQPVGSPLSLECTVEGTSNPNLYWYRQAAGRGLQLLFYSVGIGQISSEVPQNLSASRPQDRQFILSSKKLLLSDSGFYLCAWAPAGRNTEAFFGQGTRLTVV.

This clone is a singleton in its sample. The genes are TRBV5-1 and TRBJ2-5; D is ambiguous. CDR1 and CDR2 (germline): SGHRS, YFSETQ. Trimming pared 4 bases from V and 11 bases from J, leaving 12 bases between. This CDR3 has 11 amino acids. The CDR3 reads CASSPPGEQYF. The CDR3 nucleotides are TGCGCCAGCAGCCCGCCTGGAGAGCAGTACTTC.

CDR3 sequence reads: CASSSQGDGNSPLHF. The CDR3 region has the DNA TGTGCCAGCTCATCCCAGGGTGACGGGAATTCACCCCTCCACTTT. This rearrangement joins TRBV18 to TRBJ1-6; TRBD1 might be the D (5 bases). The CDR3 has 15 residues. Germline V gives CDR1 KGHSH, CDR2 LQKENI. Trimming stripped 5 bases from V and 7 bases from J, with 15 bases between.

The chain couples TRBV7-8 to TRBJ2-7; TRBD2 matches at 8 bases. V was pared by 5 bases and J by 3 bases, with 6 bases of the junction left unmatched. The germline V gene has CDR1 SGHVS and CDR2 FQNEAQ. The CDR3 has 14 residues. The CDR3 here is CASSLGLENYEQYF. The CDR3 DNA reads as TGTGCCAGCAGCCTGGGACTAGAGAACTACGAGCAGTACTTC.

Comment on this clone: One end of the junction is discordant with germline, which a read error may explain. The CDR3 bases are TGTTCCAGCAGTGGGGGGATTCAGCCCCAGCATTTT. Translation: CSSSGGIQPQHF. The chain links TRBV7-9 to TRBJ1-5; D perhaps matches TRBD1 (5 bases). Germline-derived CDR1 and CDR2 are SEHNR and FQNEAQ (reference sequence). The CDR3 totals 12 residues.

The V call is TRBV18, the J call TRBJ1-4; TRBD1 might be the D (5 bases). Deletions cut 3 bases from V and 3 bases from J, with 11 bases between. Looked up from germline, CDR1 is KGHSH and CDR2 is LQKENI. There are 15 residues in the CDR3. CDR3 DNA: TGTGCCAGCTCACCCCAGGGATCAGCTAATGAAAAACTGTTTTTT. Amino acids: CASSPQGSANEKLFF.

CDR3 loop: CASSQAYRAYEQYF. The DNA for the CDR3 is TGCGCCAGCAGCCAAGCGTACAGGGCCTACGAGCAGTACTTC. The gene calls are TRBV4-1 and TRBJ2-7; D might be TRBD1 (6 bases). CDR1 and CDR2 from the germline V gene are MGHRA and YSYEKL. V was cut by 1 base and J by 2 bases, with 9 bases left in between. This CDR3 contains 14 residues.